The clone carrying this TCR beta chain occurred a few times. These data belong to a study of T cells after yellow fever vaccination. In TCRdb, the 5' RACE reads were re-called with MiXCR into one record per CDR3 protein. The top ten hold 14% to 15% of the sample, which has around 590,000 distinct CDR3 sequences, about 12% seen once. Trimming left V 7 bases short and J 3 bases short, with 9 bases between. The germline gives CDR1 SNHLY, CDR2 FYNNEI. The CDR3 runs 13 residues. The chain couples TRBV2 to TRBJ2-2; D is possibly TRBD1 or TRBD2 (5 bases each). The TCR comes from a man aged 25-40 years who received the YFV17D yellow fever vaccine. The source material was PBMCs, sampled on the day of the yellow fever booster vaccination. The CDR3 bases are TGTGCCAGCAACCCGGGGCACACCGGGGAGCTGTTTTTT. This sequence encodes CASNPGHTGELFF.